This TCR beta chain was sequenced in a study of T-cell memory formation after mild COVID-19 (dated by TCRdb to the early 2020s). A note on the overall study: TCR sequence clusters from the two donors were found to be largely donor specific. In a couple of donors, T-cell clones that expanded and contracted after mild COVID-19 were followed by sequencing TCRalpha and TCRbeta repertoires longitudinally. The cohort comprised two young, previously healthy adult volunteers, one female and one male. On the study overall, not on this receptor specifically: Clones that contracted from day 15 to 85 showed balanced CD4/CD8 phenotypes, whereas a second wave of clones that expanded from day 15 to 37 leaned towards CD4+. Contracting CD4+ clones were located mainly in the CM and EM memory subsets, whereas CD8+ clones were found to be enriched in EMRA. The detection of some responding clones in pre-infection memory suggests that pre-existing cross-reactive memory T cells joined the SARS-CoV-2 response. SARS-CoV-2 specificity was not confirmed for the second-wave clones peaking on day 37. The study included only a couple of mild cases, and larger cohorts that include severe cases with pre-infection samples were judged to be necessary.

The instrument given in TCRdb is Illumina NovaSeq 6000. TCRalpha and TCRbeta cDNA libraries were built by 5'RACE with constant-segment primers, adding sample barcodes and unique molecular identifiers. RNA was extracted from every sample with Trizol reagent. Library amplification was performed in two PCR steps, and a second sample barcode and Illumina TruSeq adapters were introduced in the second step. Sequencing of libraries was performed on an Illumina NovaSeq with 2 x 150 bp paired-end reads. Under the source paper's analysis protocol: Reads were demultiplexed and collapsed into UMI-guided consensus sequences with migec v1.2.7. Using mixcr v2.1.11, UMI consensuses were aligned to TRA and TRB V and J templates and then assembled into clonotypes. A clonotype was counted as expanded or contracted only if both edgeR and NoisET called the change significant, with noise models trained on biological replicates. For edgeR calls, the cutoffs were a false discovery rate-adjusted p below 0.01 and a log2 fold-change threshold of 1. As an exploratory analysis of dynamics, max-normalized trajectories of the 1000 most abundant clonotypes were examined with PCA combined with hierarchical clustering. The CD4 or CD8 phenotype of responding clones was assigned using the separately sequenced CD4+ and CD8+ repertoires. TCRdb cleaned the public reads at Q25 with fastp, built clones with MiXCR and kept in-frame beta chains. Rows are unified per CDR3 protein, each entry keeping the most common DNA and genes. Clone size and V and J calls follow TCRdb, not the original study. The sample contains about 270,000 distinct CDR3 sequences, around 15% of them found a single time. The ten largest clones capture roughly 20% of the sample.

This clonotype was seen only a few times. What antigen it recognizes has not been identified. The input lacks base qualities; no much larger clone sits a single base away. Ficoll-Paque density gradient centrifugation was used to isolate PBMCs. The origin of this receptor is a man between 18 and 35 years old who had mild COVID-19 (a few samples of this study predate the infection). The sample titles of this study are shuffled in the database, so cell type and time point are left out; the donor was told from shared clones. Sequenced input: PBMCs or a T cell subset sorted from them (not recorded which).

The CDR3 reads CAISEGQGGYNEQFF. The sequenced DNA is TGTGCCATCAGTGAGGGACAGGGGGGCTACAATGAGCAGTTCTTC. The V gene is TRBV10-3 and the J gene is TRBJ2-1; 10 nucleotides in the junction match TRBD1. CDR1 ENHRY and CDR2 SYGVKD were looked up in the germline V gene. The CDR3 runs 15 amino acids, cysteine and phenylalanine included. Kept here is only the CDR3 DNA, which spans 45 bases and is read in frame from base 1. Trimmed from V: 2 bases; trimmed from J: 3 bases; junction bases lacking a gene match: 1.